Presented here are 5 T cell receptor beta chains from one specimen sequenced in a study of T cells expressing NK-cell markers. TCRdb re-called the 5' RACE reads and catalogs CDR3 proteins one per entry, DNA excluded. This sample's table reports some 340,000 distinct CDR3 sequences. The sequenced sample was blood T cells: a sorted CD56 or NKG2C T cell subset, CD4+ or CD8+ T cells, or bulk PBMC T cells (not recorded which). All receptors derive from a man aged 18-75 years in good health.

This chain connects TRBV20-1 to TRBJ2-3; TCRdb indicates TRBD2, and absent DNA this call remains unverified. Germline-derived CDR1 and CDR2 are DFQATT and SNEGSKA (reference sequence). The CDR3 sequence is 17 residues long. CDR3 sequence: CSATGGLWRGTSDTQYF.

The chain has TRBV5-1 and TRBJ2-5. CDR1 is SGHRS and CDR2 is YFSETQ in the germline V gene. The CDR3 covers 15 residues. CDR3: CASSLVSQYQETQYF.

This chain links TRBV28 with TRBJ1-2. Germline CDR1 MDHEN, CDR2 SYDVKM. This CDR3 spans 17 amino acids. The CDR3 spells CASSPPGPWSGKDGYTF.

CDR3 sequence reads: CASSGLRGVVNYGYTF. The chain is built from TRBV7-8 and TRBJ1-2; checking the TCRdb D call of TRBD1 is not possible without DNA. The CDR3 has 16 residues. The germline V gene encodes CDR1 SGHVS and CDR2 FQNEAQ.

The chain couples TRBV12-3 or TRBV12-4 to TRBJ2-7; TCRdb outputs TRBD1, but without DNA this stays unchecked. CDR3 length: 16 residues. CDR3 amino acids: CASSTNRGLATYEQYF.